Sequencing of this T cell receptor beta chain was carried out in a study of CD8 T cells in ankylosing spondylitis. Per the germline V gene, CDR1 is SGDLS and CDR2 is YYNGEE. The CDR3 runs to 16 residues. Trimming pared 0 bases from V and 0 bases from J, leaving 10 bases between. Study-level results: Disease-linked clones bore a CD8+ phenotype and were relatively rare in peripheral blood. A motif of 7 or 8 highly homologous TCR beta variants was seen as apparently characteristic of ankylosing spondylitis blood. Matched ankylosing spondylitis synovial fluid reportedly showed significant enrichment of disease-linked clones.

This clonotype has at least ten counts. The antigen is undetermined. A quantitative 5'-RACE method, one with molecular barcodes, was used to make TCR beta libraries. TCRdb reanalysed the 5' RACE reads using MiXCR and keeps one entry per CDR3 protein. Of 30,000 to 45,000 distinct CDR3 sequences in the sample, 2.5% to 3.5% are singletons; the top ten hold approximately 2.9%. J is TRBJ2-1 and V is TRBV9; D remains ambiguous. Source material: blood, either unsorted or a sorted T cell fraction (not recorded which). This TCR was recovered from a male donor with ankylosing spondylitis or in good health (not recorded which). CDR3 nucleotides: TGTGCCAGCAGCGTAGCAGGACCCAGCTCCTACAATGAGCAGTTCTTC. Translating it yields CASSVAGPSSYNEQFF.